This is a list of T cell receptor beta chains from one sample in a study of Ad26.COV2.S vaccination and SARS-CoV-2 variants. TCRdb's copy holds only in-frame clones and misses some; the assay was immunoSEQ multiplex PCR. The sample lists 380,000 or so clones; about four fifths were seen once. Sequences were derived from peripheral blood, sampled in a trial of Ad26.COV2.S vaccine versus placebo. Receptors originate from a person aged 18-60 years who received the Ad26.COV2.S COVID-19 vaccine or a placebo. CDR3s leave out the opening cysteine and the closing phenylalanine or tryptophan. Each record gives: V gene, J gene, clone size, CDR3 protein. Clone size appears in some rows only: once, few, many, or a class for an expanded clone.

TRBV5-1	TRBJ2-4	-	ASAESVAKNIQY
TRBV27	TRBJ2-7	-	ASSPLDLHYEQY
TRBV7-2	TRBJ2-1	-	ASSSRLSGSSYNEQF
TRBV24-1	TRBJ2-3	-	ATSDLAGTTDTQY
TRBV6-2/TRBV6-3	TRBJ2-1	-	ASSYTVPNEQF
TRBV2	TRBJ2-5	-	ASGGGTQY
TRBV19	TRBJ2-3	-	ASSIQGSTDTQY
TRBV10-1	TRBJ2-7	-	ASSLPGTSEPYEQY
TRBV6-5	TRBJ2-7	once	ASSPRDYEQY
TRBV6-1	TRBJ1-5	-	ASSELGQGVNQPQH
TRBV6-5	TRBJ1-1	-	ASTQAGAGNTEAF
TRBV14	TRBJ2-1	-	ASSLRTTFVGEQF
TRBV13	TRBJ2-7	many	ASSPTGGEQY
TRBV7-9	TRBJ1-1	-	ASSPHRQGATF
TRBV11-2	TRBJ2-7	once	ASSSTSGTAYEQY
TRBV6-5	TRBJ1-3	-	ASSTDRGSGNTIY
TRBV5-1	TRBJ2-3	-	ASSVTSGGPDTQY
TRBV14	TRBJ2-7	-	ASSQVGGFGDEQY
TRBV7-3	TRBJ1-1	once	ASSFDTRTEAF
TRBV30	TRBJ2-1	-	AWGPIRDLQF
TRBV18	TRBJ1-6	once	ASSRAMDLNSPLH
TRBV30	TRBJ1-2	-	AWSRGGRRIYGYT
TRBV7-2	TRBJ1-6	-	ASSLTGGVYNSPLH
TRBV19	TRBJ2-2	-	ASNPKLQGLGGELF